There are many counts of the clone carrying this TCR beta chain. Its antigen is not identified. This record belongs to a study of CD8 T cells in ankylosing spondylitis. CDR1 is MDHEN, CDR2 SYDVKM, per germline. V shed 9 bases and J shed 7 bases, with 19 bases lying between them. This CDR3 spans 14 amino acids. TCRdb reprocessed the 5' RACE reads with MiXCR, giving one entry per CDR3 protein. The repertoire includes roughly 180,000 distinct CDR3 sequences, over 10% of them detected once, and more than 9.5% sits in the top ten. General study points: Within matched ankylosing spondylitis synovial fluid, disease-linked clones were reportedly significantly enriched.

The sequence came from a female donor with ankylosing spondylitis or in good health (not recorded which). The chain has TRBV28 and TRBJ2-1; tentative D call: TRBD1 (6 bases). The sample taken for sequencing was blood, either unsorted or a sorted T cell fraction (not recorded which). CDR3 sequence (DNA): TGTGCCAGTACAGGGTTATTACGCATGAATGAGCAGTTCTTC. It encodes CASTGLLRMNEQFF. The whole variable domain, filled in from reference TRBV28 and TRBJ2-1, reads DVKVTQSSRYLVKRTGEKVFLECVQDMDHENMFWYRQDPGLGLRLIYFSYDVKMKEKGDIPEGYSVSREKKERFSLILESASTNQTSMYLCASTGLLRMNEQFFGPGTRLTVL.